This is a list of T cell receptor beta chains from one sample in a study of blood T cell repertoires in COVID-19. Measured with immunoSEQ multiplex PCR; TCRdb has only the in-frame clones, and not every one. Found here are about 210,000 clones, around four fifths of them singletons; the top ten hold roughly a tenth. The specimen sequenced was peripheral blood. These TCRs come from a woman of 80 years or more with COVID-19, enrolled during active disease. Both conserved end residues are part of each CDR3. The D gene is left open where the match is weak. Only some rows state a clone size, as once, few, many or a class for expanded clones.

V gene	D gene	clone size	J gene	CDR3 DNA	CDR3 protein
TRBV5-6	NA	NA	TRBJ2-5	TGTGCCAGCAGCTTCGGAGAGACCCAGTACTTC	CASSFGETQYF
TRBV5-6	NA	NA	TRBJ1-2	TGTGCCAGCAGCTTACAGGGCCGGAACTATGGCTACACCTTC	CASSLQGRNYGYTF
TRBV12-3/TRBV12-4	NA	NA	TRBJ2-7	TGTGCCAGCAGTTTCCGCGGCTACGAGCAGTACTTC	CASSFRGYEQYF
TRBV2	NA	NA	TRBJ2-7	TGTGCCAGCCGGGTAGGGGAAACAGTCGAGCAGTACTTC	CASRVGETVEQYF
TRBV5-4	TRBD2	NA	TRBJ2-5	TGTGCCAGCTTACCGACTAGCGGGGGGGCCTTGGAGACCCAGTACTTC	CASLPTSGGALETQYF
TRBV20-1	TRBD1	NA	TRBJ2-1	TGCAGTGCTAGTAGGACAGGGGGCAACAATGAGCAGTTCTTC	CSASRTGGNNEQFF
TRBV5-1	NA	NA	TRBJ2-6	TGCGCCAGCAGCTTAACAGCCTCTGGGGCCAACGTCCTGACTTTC	CASSLTASGANVLTF
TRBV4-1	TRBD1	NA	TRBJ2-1	TGCGCCAGCAGCCCGCTCAGGGGACAGGGGGAGGATGAGCAGTTCTTC	CASSPLRGQGEDEQFF
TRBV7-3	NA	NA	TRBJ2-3	TGTGCCAGCAGCCACCGGGACTCGGTTGGGGATACGCAGTATTTT	CASSHRDSVGDTQYF
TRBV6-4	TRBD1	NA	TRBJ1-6	TGTGCCAGCAGCGTGGGACAGGGGGCAGGTTCACCCCTCCACTTT	CASSVGQGAGSPLHF
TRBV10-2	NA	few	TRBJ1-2	TGCGCCAGCAGGGACGGGACACTTGATTCCTATGGCTACACCTTC	CASRDGTLDSYGYTF
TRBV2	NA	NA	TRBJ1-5	TGTGCCAGCAGTGAATACAGGGTTGGAAATCAGCCCCAGCATTTT	CASSEYRVGNQPQHF
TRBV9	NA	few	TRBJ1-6	TGTGCCAGCAGCGCTTTGGACAGAGCGTCCTATAATTCACCCCTCCACTTT	CASSALDRASYNSPLHF
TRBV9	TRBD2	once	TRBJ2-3	TGTGCCAGCAGCGTAGCTACGGGGGGGTCCCATCCGACAGATACGCAGTATTTT	CASSVATGGSHPTDTQYF
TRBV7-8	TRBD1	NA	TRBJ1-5	TGTGCCAGCAGCCCCGCAAACAGGGGAAGTAGCAATCAGCCCCAGCATTTT	CASSPANRGSSNQPQHF
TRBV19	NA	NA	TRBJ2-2	TGTGCCAGTAGTATAATGGAGGAGGTTAGCGCCGGGGAGCTGTTTTTT	CASSIMEEVSAGELFF
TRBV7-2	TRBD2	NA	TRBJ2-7	TGTGCCAGCAGCTTGGGCCAGCGGGGGTCTCTCGAGCAGTACTTC	CASSLGQRGSLEQYF
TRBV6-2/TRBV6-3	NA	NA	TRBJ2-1	TGTGCCAGCAGTTACGAAGTCGGGACTGACGGACCCCCAGTCTTC	CASSYEVGTDGPPVF
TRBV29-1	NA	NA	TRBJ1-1	TGCAGCGTCAGAGATGGCGGGGACACTGAAGCTTTCTTT	CSVRDGGDTEAFF
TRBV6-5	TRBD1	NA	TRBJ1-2	TGTGCCAGCAGTTTCGGGACAGGGGCTGGCTACACCTTC	CASSFGTGAGYTF
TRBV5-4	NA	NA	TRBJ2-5	TGTGCCAGCAGCCCAGGGGTAGGAGAGACCCAGTACTTC	CASSPGVGETQYF
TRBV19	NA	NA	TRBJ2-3	TGTGCCACCTCTGAAAAGAGCAATACGCAGTATTTT	CATSEKSNTQYF
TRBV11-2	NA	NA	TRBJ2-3	TGTGCCAGCAGCTTAGTGGGTCGGACTGACACAGATACGCAGTATTTT	CASSLVGRTDTDTQYF
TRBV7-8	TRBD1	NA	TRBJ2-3	TGTGCCAGCAGGCCCGGGACAGGGACAGATACGCAGTATTTT	CASRPGTGTDTQYF
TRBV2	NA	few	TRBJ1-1	TGTGCCAGCACGAGACAGGTGATGAACACTGAAGCTTTCTTT	CASTRQVMNTEAFF
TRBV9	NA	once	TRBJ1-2	TGTGCCAGCAGCGTAGGGGGCGCGGTTGGCTACACCTTC	CASSVGGAVGYTF
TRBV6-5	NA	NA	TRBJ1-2	TGTGCCAGCAGTTACTCGAAGGCAGGCCGGGGCTACACCTTC	CASSYSKAGRGYTF
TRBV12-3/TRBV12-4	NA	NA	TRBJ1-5	TGTGCCAGCAGTCCCGAGGAACGTCAGCCCCAGCATTTT	CASSPEERQPQHF
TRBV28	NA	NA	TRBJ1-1	TGTGCCAGCAACCGGGGGGGTGGCACTGAAGCTTTCTTT	CASNRGGGTEAFF
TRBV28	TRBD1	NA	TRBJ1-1	TGTGCCAGCAGTTTCCGGACAGGGTCTGTAAACACTGAAGCTTTCTTT	CASSFRTGSVNTEAFF
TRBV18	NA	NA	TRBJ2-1	TGTGCCAGCTCACCACCGGGAGGCTCCTACAATGAGCAGTTCTTC	CASSPPGGSYNEQFF
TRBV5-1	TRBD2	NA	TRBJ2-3	TGCGCCAGCAGCGCATTAGCGGGGGGGAACACAGATACGCAGTATTTT	CASSALAGGNTDTQYF
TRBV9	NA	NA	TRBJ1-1	TGTGCCAGCAGCGTTCAGGGGATGGGGAACACTGAAGCTTTCTTT	CASSVQGMGNTEAFF
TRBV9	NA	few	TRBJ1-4	TGTGCCAGCAGCTTCAGGGGTTCAACTAATGAAAAACTGTTTTTT	CASSFRGSTNEKLFF
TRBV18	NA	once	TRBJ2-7	TGTGCCAGCTCACCATATACAGGGCAATACGAGCAGTACTTC	CASSPYTGQYEQYF
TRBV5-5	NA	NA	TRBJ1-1	TGTGCCAGCAGCTTGGGAGTGAACACTGAAGCTTTCTTT	CASSLGVNTEAFF
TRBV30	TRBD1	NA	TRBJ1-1	TGTGCCTGGACCGCCCGGACAGGATGGAACACTGAAGCTTTCTTT	CAWTARTGWNTEAFF
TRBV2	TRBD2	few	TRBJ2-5	TGTGCCAGCAGTGACAGCGGGGGGAAAGAGACCCAGTACTTC	CASSDSGGKETQYF
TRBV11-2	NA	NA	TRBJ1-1	TGTGCCAGCAGCAGCGGACTACCCCAGACTGAAGCTTTCTTT	CASSSGLPQTEAFF
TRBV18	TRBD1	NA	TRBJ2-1	TGTGCCAGCTCGCAGGGACAGGGAAATGAGCAGTTCTTC	CASSQGQGNEQFF
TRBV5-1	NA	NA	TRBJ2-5	TGCGCCAGCAGCCGCCAGGATAAAGAGACCCAGTACTTC	CASSRQDKETQYF
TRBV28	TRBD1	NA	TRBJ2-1	TGTGCCAGCAGCTCCCCGGGACAGGGGATCGGGGAGCAGTTCTTC	CASSSPGQGIGEQFF
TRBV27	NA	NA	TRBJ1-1	TGTGCCAGCAGTATAGGCCCGCAGAGGTTTGAAGCTTTCTTT	CASSIGPQRFEAFF
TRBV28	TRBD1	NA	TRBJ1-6	TGTGCCAGCAGTTTTCATGCATACCAGGGACAGGGTTCACCACCCCTCCACTTT	CASSFHAYQGQGSPPLHF
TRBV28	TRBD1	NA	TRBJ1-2	TGTGCCAGCAGTTCCCGGGACAGGGTGTTCGGCTACACCTTC	CASSSRDRVFGYTF
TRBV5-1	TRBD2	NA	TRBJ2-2	TGCGCCAGCAACGAGGCTAGCGGGGGTAGCGGGGAGCTGTTTTTT	CASNEASGGSGELFF
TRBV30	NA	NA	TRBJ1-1	TGTGCCTGGGCAAGACAGCCCCCAACCTCTACTTACACTGAAGCTTTCTTT	CAWARQPPTSTYTEAFF
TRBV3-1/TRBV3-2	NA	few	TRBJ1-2	TGTGCCAGCAGTTCCGGCGGGGTTTATGGCTATGGCTACACCTTC	CASSSGGVYGYGYTF
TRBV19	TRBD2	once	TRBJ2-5	TGTGCCAGTAGTATAAGCGGGGGGGCCCTAACCCAGTACTTC	CASSISGGALTQYF
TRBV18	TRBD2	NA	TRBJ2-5	TGTGCCAGCTCACCCGGACTAGCGGGGGACACGACCCAGTACTTC	CASSPGLAGDTTQYF
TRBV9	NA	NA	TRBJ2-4	TGTGCCAGCAGCGTAGACGGGGGCAAAAACATTCAGTACTTC	CASSVDGGKNIQYF
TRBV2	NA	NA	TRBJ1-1	TGTGCCAGCAGTGACAAGGGGGGGACCACTGAAGCTTTCTTT	CASSDKGGTTEAFF